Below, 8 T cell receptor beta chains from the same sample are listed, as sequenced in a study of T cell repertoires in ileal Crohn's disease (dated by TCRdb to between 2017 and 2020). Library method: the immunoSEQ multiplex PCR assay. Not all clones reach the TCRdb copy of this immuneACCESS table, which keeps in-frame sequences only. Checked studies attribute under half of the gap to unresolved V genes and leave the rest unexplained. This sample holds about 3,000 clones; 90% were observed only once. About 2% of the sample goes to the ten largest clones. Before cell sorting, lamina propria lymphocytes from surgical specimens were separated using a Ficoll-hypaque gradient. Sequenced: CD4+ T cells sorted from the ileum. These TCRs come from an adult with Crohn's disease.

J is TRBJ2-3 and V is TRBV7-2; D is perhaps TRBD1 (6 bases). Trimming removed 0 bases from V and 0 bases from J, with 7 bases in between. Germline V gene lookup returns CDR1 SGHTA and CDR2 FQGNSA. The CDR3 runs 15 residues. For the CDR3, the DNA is TGTGCCAGCAGCTTAGCGGGGGCAAGCACAGATACGCAGTATTTT. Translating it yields CASSLAGASTDTQYF.

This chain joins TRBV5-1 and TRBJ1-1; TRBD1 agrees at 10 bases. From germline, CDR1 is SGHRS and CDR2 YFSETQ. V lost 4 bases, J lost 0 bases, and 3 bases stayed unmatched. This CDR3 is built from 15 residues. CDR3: CASSEDRGMNTEAFF. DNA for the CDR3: TGCGCCAGCAGCGAGGACAGGGGGATGAACACTGAAGCTTTCTTT.

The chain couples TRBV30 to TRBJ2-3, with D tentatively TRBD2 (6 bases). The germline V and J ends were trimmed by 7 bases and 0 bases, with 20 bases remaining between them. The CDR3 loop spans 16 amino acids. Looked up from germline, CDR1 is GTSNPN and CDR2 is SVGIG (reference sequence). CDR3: CALGGVGDLSTDTQYF. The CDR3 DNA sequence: TGTGCCTTGGGGGGTGTAGGGGACTTAAGCACAGATACGCAGTATTTT.

The CDR3: CSVEGGRSGVGYTF. CDR3 coding DNA: TGCAGCGTTGAAGGAGGGAGATCGGGGGTCGGCTACACCTTC. This chain uses TRBV29-1 with TRBJ1-2; D might be TRBD1 (5 bases). V was clipped by 1 base and J by 8 bases, with 17 bases between them. Germline CDR1 is SQVTM and CDR2 is ANQGSEA. The CDR3 is 14 residues long.

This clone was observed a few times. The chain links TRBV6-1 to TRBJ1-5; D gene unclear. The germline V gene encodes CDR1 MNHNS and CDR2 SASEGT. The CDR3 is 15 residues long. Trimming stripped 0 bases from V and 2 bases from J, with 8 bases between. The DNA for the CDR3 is TGTGCCAGCAGTGAAGCCCCATCGGGCAATCAGCCCCAGCATTTT. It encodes CASSEAPSGNQPQHF.

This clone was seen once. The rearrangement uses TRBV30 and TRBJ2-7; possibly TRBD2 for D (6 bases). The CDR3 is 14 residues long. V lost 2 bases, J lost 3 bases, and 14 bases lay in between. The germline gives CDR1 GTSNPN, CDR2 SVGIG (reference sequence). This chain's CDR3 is CAWSTGTGNYEQYF. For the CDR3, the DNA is TGTGCCTGGAGTACCGGGACTGGTAACTACGAGCAGTACTTC.

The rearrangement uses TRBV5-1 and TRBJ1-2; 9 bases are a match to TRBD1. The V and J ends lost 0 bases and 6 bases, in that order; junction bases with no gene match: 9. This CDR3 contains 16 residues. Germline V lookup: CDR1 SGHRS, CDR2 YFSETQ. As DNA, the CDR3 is TGCGCCAGCAGCTTGGGGGTGAGACAGGGGGTCGATGGCTACACCTTC. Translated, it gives CASSLGVRQGVDGYTF.

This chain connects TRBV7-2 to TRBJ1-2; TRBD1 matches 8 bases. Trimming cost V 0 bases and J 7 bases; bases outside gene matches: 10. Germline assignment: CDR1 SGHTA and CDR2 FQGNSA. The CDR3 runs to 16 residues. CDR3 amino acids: CASSLARRGRTSGYTF. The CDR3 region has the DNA TGTGCCAGCAGCTTAGCCCGCAGGGGGCGAACAAGTGGCTACACCTTC.